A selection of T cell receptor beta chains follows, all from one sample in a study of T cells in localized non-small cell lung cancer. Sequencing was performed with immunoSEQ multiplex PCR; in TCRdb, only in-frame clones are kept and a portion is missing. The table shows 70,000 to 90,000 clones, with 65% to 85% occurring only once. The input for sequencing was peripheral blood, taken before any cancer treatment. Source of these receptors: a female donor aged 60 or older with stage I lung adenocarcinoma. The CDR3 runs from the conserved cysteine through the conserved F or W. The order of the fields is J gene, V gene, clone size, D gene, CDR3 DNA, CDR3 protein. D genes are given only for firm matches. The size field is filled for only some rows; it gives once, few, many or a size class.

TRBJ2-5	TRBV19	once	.	TGTGCCAGTAGTATTACCCCGATCGGGTTCGAGACCCAGTACTTC	CASSITPIGFETQYF
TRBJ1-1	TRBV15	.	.	TGTGCCACCAACATTAGGCTCAGGGAAAACACTGAAGCTTTCTTT	CATNIRLRENTEAFF
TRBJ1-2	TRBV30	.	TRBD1	TGTGCCTGGAGGCCCCTCAGGGGGTTAGACTATGGCTACACCTTC	CAWRPLRGLDYGYTF
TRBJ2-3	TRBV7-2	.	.	TGTGCCAGCAGCTTCGGTCAAGATACGCAGTATTTT	CASSFGQDTQYF
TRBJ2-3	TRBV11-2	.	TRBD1	TGTGCCAGCAGCTTAACTCCCAGGGGGGATACGCAGTATTTT	CASSLTPRGDTQYF
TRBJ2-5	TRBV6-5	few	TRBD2	TGTGCCAGCAGTAACCCTAGCGGGAGGGCGGAGACCCAGTACTTC	CASSNPSGRAETQYF
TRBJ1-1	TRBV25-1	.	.	TGTGCCAGCAGTGGTCAGGGACGGGGGTTCTCCTTT	CASSGQGRGFSF
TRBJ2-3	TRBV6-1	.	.	TGTGCCAGCAGCCTGACTAGTCAGGCGACAGATACGCAGTATTTT	CASSLTSQATDTQYF
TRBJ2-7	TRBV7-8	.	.	TGTGCCAGCAGCCTAGGGTTCAGGTACGAGCAGTACTTC	CASSLGFRYEQYF
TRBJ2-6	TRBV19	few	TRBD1	TGTGCCAGTAGTATTCGGGACAGCACAGGGGCCAACGTCCTGACTTTC	CASSIRDSTGANVLTF
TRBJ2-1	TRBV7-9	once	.	TGTGCCAGCAGCTCCGACCCTAACAATGAGCAGTTCTTC	CASSSDPNNEQFF
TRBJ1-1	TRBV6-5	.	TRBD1	TGTGCCAGCAAGCGGACAGGGTACACTGAAGCTTTCTTT	CASKRTGYTEAFF
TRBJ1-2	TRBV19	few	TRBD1	TGTGCCAGTACCCCCGAGGGGACAGGGGCCCATCCAGGCTATGGCTACACCTTC	CASTPEGTGAHPGYGYTF
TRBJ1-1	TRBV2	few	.	TGTGCCAGCAGGGAAGGAATTCTCCCTGAAGCTTTCTTT	CASREGILPEAFF
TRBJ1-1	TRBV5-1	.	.	TGCGCCAGCCGCAGGGAAGGCAACACTGAAGCTTTCTTT	CASRREGNTEAFF
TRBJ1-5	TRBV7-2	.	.	TGTGCCAGCAGCTTAAATGCGGGACACCAGCCCCAGCCCCAGCATTTT	CASSLNAGHQPQPQHF
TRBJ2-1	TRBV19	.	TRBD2	TGTGCCAGTACCCCCTCTCCGAGGACTAGCGGAAACAATGAGCAGTTCTTC	CASTPSPRTSGNNEQFF
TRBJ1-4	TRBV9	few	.	TGTGCCAGCAGCGTAGGGTCCGCCAATGAAAAACTGTTTTTT	CASSVGSANEKLFF
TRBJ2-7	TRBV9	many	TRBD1	TGTGCCAGCAGCTTACGAAGGGACAGCCTTTCGTCCGAGCAGTACTTC	CASSLRRDSLSSEQYF
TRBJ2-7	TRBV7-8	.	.	TGTGCCAGCAGCTTAAGATTCCAGGGTGGGAACACCTACGAGCAGTACTTC	CASSLRFQGGNTYEQYF
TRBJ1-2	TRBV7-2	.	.	TGTGCCAGCAGCTTGGTCGGCACTGACGGCTACACCTTC	CASSLVGTDGYTF
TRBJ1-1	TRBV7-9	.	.	TGTGCCAGCAGTCATTACACTCGAGACAGTGAAGCTTTCTTT	CASSHYTRDSEAFF
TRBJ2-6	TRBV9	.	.	TGTGCCAGCAGCGTAGCTGGTGGCTCTGGGGCCAACGTCCTGACTTTC	CASSVAGGSGANVLTF
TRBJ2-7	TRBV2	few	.	TGTGCCAGTGGGACGGGTTTCGTCAGCTACGAGCAGTACTTC	CASGTGFVSYEQYF
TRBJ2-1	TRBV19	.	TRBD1	TGTGCCAGTAGTCTCCCGGGACAGGGATACAATGAGCAGTTCTTC	CASSLPGQGYNEQFF
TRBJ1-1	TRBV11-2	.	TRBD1	TGTGCCAGCAGCCTCAGGGACAGGGGGAACACTGAAGCTTTCTTT	CASSLRDRGNTEAFF
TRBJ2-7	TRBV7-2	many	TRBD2	TGTGCCAGCAGCTTACTAGCGGGAACCACCGAGCAGTACTTC	CASSLLAGTTEQYF
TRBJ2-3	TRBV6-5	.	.	TGTGCCAGCAGCTCGCCCCGGAAGGGGCAGTATTTT	CASSSPRKGQYF
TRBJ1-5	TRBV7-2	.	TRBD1	TGTGCCAGCAGCATAACAGGGGGCGTCAATCAGCCCCAGCATTTT	CASSITGGVNQPQHF
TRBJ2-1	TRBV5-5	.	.	TGTGCCAGCAGCCCCCCCTGGGGTAAGGATGAGCAGTTCTTC	CASSPPWGKDEQFF
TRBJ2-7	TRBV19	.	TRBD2	TGTGCCAGTAGTGCTAGCGGGAGGGCCAGATTCGGCGAGCAGTACTTC	CASSASGRARFGEQYF
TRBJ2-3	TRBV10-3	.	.	TGTGCCATCAGTGAACCCGGGACATTAGATACGCAGTATTTT	CAISEPGTLDTQYF
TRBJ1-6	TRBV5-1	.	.	TGCGCCAGCAGCCCTTCCGGGCCCTATAATTCACCCCTCCACTTT	CASSPSGPYNSPLHF
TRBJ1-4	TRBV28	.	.	TGTGCCAGCAGTTCAAGGGACGTCGCAACTAATGAAAAACTGTTTTTT	CASSSRDVATNEKLFF
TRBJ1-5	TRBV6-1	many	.	TGTGCCAGCAGTGTACAGGGAAACCAGCCCCAGCATTTT	CASSVQGNQPQHF
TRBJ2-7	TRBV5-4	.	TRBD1	TGTGCCAGCAGTCGCAGGGGGAACTCCTACGAGCAGTACTTC	CASSRRGNSYEQYF
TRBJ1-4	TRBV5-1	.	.	TGCGCCAGCAGCTTGGACAGTGGTAATGAAAAACTGTTTTTT	CASSLDSGNEKLFF
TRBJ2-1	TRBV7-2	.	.	TGTGCCAGCAAGACAGGAGAGGCCTACAATGAGCAGTTCTTC	CASKTGEAYNEQFF
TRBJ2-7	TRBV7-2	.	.	TGTGCCAGCCAACACCCCAAAGGGGAGCAGTACTTC	CASQHPKGEQYF
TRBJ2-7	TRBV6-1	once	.	TGTGCCAGCACCGTGATCCAGGGTACCTACGAGCAGTACTTC	CASTVIQGTYEQYF